The clone carrying this TCR beta chain was seen many times. Its matching antigen is unknown. For TCRbeta, the library was prepared with unique molecular identifiers. TCRdb called the PCR reads again in MiXCR, with one record for every CDR3 protein. The sample lists 200,000 or so distinct CDR3 sequences, approximately 6% occurring once. CDR1 and CDR2 from the germline V gene are SGHKS and YYEKEE (reference sequence). The CDR3 length is 17 residues. J was trimmed by 5 bases and V by 2 bases; bases with no gene match: 13. This sample was taken from a study of T-cell reconstitution after alpha-beta-depleted transplantation in children. Points from the study as a whole: Alpha-beta T cells about two months after transplant reportedly derived from several hundred expanded graft clones. Most T-cell counts and diversity one year after the transplant came from T cells that were newly produced.

The sequence was obtained from a girl less than two years old with combined immunodeficiency, due to receive a stem cell transplant. The V and J genes are TRBV5-5 and TRBJ2-5; 9 bases fit TRBD1. Sequencing was performed on PBMCs, taken before TCRalphabeta/CD19-depleted stem cell transplant. The CDR3 coding sequence is TGTGCCAGCAGCTTCAACTTGATGACAGGGGGAGCGGAGACCCAGTACTTC. Translating it yields CASSFNLMTGGAETQYF.